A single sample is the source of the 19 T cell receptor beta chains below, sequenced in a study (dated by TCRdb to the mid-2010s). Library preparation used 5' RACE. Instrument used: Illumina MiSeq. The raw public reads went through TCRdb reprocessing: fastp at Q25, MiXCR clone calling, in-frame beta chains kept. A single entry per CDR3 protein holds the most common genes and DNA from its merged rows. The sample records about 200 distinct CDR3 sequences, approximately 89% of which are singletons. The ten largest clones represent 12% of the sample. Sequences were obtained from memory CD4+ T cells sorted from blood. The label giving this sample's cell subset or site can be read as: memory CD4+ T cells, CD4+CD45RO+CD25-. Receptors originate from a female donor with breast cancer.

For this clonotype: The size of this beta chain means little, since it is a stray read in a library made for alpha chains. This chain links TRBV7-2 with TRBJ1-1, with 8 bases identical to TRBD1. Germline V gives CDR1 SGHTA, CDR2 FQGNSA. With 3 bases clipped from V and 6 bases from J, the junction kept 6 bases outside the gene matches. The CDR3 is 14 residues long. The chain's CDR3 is CASSFRQGASEAFF. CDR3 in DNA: TGTGCCAGCAGCTTTCGGCAGGGGGCGTCTGAAGCTTTCTTT. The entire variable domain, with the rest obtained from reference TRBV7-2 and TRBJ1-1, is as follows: GAGVSQSPSNKVTEKGKDVELRCDPISGHTALYWYRQSLGQGLEFLIYFQGNSAPDKSGLPSDRFSAERTGGSVSTLTIQRTQQEDSAVYLCASSFRQGASEAFFGQGTRLTVV.

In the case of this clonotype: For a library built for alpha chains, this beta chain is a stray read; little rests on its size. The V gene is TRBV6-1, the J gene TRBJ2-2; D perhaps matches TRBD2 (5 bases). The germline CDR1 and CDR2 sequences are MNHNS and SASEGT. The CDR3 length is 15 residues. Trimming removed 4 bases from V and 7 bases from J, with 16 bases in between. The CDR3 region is CASSGEGPRYGELFF. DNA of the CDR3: TGTGCCAGCAGTGGAGAGGGCCCTCGCTACGGGGAGCTGTTTTTT.

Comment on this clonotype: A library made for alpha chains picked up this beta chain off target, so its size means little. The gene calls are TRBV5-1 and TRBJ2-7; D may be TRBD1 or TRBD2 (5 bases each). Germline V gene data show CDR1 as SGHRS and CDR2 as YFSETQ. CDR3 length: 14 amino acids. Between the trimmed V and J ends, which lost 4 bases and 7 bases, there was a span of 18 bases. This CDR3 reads CASSVEWDRREQYF. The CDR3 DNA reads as TGCGCCAGCAGCGTGGAGTGGGACCGACGGGAGCAGTACTTC. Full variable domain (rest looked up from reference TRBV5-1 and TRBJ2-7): KAGVTQTPRYLIKTRGQQVTLSCSPISGHRSVSWYQQTPGQGLQFLFEYFSETQRNKGNFPGRFSGRQFSNSRSEMNVSTLELGDSALYLCASSVEWDRREQYFGPGTRLTVT.

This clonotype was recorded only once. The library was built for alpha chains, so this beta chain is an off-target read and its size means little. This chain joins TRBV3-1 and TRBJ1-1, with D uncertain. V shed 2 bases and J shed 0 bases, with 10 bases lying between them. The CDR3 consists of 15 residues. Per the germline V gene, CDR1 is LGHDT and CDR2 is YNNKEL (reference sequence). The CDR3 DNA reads TGTGCCAGCAGCCAAACGCAGAGCATGAACACTGAAGCTTTCTTT. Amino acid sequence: CASSQTQSMNTEAFF.

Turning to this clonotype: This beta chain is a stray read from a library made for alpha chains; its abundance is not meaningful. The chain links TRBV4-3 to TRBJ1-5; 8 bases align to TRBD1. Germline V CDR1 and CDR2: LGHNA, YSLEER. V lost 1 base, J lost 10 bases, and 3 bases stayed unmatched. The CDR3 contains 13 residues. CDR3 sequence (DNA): TGCGCCAGCAGCCAAGCGGACAGGGCACCCCAGCATTTT. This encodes CASSQADRAPQHF.

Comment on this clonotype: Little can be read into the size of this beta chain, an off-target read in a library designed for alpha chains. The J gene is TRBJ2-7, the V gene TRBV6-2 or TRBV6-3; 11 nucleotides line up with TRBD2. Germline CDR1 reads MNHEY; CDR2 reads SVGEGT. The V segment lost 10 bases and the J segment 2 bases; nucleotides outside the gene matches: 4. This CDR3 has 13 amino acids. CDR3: CATGLAGTYEQYF. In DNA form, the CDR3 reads TGTGCCACCGGACTAGCGGGCACCTACGAGCAGTACTTC.

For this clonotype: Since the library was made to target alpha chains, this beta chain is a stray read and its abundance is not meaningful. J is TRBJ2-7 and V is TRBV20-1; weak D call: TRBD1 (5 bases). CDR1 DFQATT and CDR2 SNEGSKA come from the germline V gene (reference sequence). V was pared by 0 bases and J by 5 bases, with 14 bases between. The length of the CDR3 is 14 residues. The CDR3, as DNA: TGCAGTGCTAGAGATCCGCCAGGGCGGAACGAGCAGTACTTC. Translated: CSARDPPGRNEQYF.

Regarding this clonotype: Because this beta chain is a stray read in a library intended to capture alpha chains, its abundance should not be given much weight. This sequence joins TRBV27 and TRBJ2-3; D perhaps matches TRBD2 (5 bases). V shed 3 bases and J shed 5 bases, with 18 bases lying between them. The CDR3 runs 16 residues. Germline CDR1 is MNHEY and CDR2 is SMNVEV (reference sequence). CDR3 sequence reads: CASSFGFPKRGDTQYF. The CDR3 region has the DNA TGTGCCAGCAGTTTCGGATTTCCCAAACGGGGAGATACGCAGTATTTT.

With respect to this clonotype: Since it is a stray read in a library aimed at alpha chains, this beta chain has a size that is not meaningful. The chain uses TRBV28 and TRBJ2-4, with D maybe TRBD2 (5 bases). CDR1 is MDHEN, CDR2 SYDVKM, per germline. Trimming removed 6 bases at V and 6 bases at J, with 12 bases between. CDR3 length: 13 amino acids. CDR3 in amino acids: CASRTGLRNIQYF. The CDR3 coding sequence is TGTGCCAGCAGAACCGGACTGCGAAACATTCAGTACTTC. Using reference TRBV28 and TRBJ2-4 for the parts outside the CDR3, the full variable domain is DVKVTQSSRYLVKRTGEKVFLECVQDMDHENMFWYRQDPGLGLRLIYFSYDVKMKEKGDIPEGYSVSREKKERFSLILESASTNQTSMYLCASRTGLRNIQYFGAGTRLSVL.

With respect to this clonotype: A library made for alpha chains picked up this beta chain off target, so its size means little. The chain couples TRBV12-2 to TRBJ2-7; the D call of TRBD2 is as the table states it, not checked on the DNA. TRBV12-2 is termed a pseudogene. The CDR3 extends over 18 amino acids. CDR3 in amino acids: CASRLVVRGVTSVDEQYF. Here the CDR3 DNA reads TGTGCAAGTCGCTTAGTGGTCAGGGGAGTGACTAGCGTCGACGAGCAGTACTTC.

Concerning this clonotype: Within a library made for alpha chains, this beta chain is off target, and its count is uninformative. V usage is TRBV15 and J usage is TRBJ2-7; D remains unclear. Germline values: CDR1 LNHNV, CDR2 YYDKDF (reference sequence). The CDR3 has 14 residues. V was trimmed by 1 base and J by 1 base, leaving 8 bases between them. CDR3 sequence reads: CATSRVDRSYEQYF. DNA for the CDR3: TGTGCCACCAGCAGAGTGGACCGATCCTACGAGCAGTACTTC. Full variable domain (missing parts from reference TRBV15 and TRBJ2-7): DAMVIQNPRYQVTQFGKPVTLSCSQTLNHNVMYWYQQKSSQAPKLLFHYYDKDFNNEADTPDNFQSRRPNTSFCFLDIRSPGLGDTAMYLCATSRVDRSYEQYFGPGTRLTVT.

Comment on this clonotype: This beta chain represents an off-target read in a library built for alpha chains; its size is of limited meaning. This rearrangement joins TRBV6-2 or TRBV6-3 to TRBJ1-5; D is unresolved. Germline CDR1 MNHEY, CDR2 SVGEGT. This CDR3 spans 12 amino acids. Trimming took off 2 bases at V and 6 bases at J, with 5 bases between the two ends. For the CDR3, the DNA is TGTGCCAGCAGTTACACGGGTCAGCCCCAGCATTTT. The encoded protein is CASSYTGQPQHF.

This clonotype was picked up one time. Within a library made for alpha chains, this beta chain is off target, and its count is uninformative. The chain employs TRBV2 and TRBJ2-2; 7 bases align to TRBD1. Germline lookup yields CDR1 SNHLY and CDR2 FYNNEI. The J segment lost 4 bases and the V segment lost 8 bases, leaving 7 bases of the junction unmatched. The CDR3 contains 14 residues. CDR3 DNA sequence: TGTGCCAGCCACGACAGGGTGGGCACCGGGGAGCTGTTTTTT. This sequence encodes CASHDRVGTGELFF.

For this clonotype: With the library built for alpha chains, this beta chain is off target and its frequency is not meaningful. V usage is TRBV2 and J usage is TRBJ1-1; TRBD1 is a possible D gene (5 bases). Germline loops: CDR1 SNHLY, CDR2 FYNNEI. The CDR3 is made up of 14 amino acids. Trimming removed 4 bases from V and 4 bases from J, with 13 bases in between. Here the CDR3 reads CASSGLPRGTEAFF. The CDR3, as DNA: TGTGCCAGCAGTGGTCTCCCGAGGGGCACTGAAGCTTTCTTT.

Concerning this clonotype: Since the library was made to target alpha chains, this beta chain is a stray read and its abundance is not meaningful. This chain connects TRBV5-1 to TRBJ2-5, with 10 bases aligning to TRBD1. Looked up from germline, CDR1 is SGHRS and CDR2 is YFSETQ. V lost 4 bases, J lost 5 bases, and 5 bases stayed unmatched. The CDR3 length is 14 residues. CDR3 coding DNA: TGCGCCAGCAGCGGCGGGACAGGGGATGAGACCCAGTACTTC. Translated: CASSGGTGDETQYF.

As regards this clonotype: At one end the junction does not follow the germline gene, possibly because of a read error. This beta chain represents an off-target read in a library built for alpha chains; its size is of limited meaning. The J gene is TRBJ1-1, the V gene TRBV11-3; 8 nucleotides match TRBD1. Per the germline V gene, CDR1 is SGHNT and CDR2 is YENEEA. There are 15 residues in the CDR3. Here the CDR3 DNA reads TGTGCCAGCAGCCACAGACAGGGGCTGAACACTGAAGCTTCCTTT. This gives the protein CASSHRQGLNTEASF. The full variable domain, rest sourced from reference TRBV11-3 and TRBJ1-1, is EAGVVQSPRYKIIEKKQPVAFWCNPISGHNTLYWYLQNLGQGPELLIRYENEEAVDDSQLPKDRFSAERLKGVDSTLKIQPAELGDSAVYLCASSHRQGLNTEASFGQGTRLTVV.

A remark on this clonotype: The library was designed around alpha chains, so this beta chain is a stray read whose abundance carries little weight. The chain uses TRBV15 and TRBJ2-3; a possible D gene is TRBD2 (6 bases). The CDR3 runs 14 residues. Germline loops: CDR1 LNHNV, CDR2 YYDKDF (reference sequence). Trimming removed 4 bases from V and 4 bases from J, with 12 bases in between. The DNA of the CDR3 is TGTGCCACCAGCAACCGGGACTGGGCAGATACGCAGTATTTT. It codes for CATSNRDWADTQYF.

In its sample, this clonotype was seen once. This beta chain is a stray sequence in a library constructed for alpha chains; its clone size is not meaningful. The CDR3 reads CSAYPGQYQETQYF. The CDR3 DNA sequence: TGCAGTGCGTACCCGGGACAGTACCAAGAGACCCAGTACTTC. J is TRBJ2-5 and V is TRBV20-1; 7 nucleotides match TRBD1. J was trimmed by 0 bases and V by 6 bases; bases with no gene match: 7. The CDR3 is made up of 14 amino acids. Germline values: CDR1 DFQATT, CDR2 SNEGSKA (reference sequence).

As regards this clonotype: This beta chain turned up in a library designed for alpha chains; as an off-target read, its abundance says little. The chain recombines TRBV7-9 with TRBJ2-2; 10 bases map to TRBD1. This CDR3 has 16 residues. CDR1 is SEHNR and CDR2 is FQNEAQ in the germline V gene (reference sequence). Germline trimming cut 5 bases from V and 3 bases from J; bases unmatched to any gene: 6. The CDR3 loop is CASSPRTGGYTGELFF. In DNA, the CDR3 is TGTGCCAGCAGCCCCCGGACAGGGGGATACACCGGGGAGCTGTTTTTT.